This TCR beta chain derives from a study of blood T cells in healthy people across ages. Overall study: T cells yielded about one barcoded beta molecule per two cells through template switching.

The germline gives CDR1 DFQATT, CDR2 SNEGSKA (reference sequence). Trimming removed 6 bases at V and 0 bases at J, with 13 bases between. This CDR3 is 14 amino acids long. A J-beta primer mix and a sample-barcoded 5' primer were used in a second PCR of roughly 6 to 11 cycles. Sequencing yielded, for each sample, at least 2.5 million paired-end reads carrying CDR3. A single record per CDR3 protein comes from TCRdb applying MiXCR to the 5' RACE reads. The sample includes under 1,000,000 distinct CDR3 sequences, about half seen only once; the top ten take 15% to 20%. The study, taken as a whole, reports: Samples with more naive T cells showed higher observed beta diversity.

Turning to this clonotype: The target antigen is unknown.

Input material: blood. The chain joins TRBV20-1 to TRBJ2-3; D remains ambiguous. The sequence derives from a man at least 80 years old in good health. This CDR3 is CSALLGTSTDTQYF. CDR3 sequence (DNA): TGCAGTGCCCTTCTAGGAACTAGCACAGATACGCAGTATTTT.